This TCR beta chain appears in the sequencing data of a study of blood T cells in healthy people across ages. In germline, CDR1 is SGHRS, CDR2 YFSETQ. The length of the CDR3 is 15 residues. V was cut by 2 bases and J by 4 bases, with 15 bases left in between. Total RNA was extracted at no less than 5.5 micrograms per sample. For the second PCR, which ran for roughly 6 to 11 cycles, a sample-barcoded 5' primer and a J-beta primer mix were used. Via MiXCR, TCRdb re-called the 5' RACE reads, giving one row per CDR3 protein. The sample has over 1,500,000 distinct CDR3 sequences, 49% seen once. This clonotype was obtained from a woman in her thirties or forties in good health. Sequenced material: blood. The chain employs TRBV5-1 and TRBJ1-2, with D tentatively TRBD1 (6 bases). Here the CDR3 reads CASSLTGQPVYGYTF. The CDR3 nucleotides read TGCGCCAGCAGCTTAACAGGGCAGCCAGTCTATGGCTACACCTTC. Supplemented by reference TRBV5-1 and TRBJ1-2, the full variable domain reads KAGVTQTPRYLIKTRGQQVTLSCSPISGHRSVSWYQQTPGQGLQFLFEYFSETQRNKGNFPGRFSGRQFSNSRSEMNVSTLELGDSALYLCASSLTGQPVYGYTFGSGTRLTVV.